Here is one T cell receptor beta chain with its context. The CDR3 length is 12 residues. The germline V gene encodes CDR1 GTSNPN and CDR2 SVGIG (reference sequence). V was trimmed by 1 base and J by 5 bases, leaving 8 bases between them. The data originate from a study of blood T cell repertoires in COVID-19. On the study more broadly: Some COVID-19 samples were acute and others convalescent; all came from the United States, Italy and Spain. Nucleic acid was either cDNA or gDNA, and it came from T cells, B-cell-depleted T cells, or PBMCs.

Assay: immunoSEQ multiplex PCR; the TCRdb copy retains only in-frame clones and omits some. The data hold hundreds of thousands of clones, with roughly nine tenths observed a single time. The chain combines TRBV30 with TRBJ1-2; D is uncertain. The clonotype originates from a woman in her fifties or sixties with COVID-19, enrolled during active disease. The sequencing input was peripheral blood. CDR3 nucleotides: TGTGCCTGGAGTGAATACGGGTATGGCTACACCTTC. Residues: CAWSEYGYGYTF.